Listed below are T cell receptor beta chains from one sample, sequenced in a study of CD8 T cells in ankylosing spondylitis. TCRdb called the 5' RACE reads again in MiXCR, with one record for every CDR3 protein. This table holds fewer than 250,000 distinct CDR3 sequences, roughly a tenth found once. Input material: blood, either unsorted or a sorted T cell fraction (not recorded which). The receptors derive from a male donor with ankylosing spondylitis or in good health (not recorded which). Each CDR3 is given with its conserved first and last residue. The order of the fields is J gene, V gene, D gene, clone size, CDR3 length, CDR3 DNA, CDR3 protein. The D gene is left open where the match is weak. The size entry is marked missing in some rows and otherwise reads once, few, many or a size class.

>TRBJ2-5|TRBV20-1|NA|many|12
TGCAGTGCTAGGCCTCTTACGGAGACCCAGTACTTC
CSARPLTETQYF
>TRBJ2-1|TRBV4-1|TRBD1|many|15
TGCGCCAGCAGCCGAACCGGGACAGGGGATAATGAGCAGTTCTTC
CASSRTGTGDNEQFF
>TRBJ2-1|TRBV6-5|NA|many|13
TGTGCCAGCAGTTCGGACTTCTACAATGAGCAGTTCTTC
CASSSDFYNEQFF
>TRBJ1-1|TRBV30|NA|few|11
TGTGCCTGGAGATCAGGGCTTGAAGCTTTCTTT
CAWRSGLEAFF
>TRBJ2-7|TRBV4-1|TRBD1|NA|15
TGCGCCAGCAGCCAGGACCGGGACAGGGTCTTCGAGCAGTACTTC
CASSQDRDRVFEQYF
>TRBJ1-1|TRBV7-9|NA|few|15
TGTGCCAGCAGCCCGGGACCGAGCTGGAACACTGAAGCTTTCTTT
CASSPGPSWNTEAFF
>TRBJ2-2|TRBV12-3/TRBV12-4|TRBD2|many|13
TGTGCCAGCAGTCTAGCGGGAGACGGGGAGCTGTTTTTT
CASSLAGDGELFF
>TRBJ2-1|TRBV12-3/TRBV12-4|TRBD2|NA|12
TGTGCCAGCAGCCCGCGGGGGGGCCTTAAGTTCTTC
CASSPRGGLKFF
>TRBJ2-7|TRBV10-3|NA|many|15
TGTGCCATCAGTCCCCTGTCGGGCTCCGACGGCGAGCAGTACTTC
CAISPLSGSDGEQYF
>TRBJ2-1|TRBV5-5|TRBD2|NA|12
TGTGCCAGCGCGGGGGGCTACAATGAGCAGTTCTTC
CASAGGYNEQFF
>TRBJ1-3|TRBV10-3|NA|NA|17
TGTGCCATCAGCGCAAACCCCGGGACGGGGGGTGTAAACACCATACATTTT
CAISANPGTGGVNTIHF
>TRBJ2-5|TRBV9|NA|many|14
TGTGCCAGCAGCTGGGGACCTATCCAAGAGACCCAGTACTTC
CASSWGPIQETQYF
>TRBJ2-7|TRBV14|TRBD2|many|13
TGTGCCAGCAGGGATAGCGGGGGCTACGAGCAGTACTTC
CASRDSGGYEQYF
>TRBJ2-4|TRBV30|NA|many|14
TGTGCCTGGAGTGCGAGCGGGGCCAAAAACATTCAGTACTTC
CAWSASGAKNIQYF
>TRBJ2-7|TRBV3-1|NA|many|13
TGTGCCAGCAGCCAAGAATGGCAGTACGAGCAGTACTTC
CASSQEWQYEQYF
>TRBJ1-5|TRBV20-1|NA|many|14
TGCAGTGCTAATCGACATAGGACCAATCAGCCCCAGCATTTT
CSANRHRTNQPQHF
>TRBJ2-1|TRBV11-3|NA|few|16
TGTGCCAGCAGCTTAGATCGGTCGGACCCAAACAATGAGCAGTTCTTC
CASSLDRSDPNNEQFF
>TRBJ2-5|TRBV20-1|TRBD1|many|16
TGCAGTGCTAGAGATCGGGACAGGGGGCTTCATGAGACCCAGTACTTC
CSARDRDRGLHETQYF